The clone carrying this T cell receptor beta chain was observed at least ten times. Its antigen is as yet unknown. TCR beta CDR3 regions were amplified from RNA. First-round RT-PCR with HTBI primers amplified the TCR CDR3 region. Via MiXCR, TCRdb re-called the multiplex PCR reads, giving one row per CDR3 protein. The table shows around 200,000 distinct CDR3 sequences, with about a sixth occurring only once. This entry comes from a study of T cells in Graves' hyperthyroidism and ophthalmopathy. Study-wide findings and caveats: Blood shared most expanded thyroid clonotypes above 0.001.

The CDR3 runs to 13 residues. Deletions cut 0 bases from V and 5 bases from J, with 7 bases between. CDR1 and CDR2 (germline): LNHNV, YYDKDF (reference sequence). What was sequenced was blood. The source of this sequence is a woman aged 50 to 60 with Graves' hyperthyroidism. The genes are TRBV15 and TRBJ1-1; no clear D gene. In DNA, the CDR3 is TGTGCCACCAGCAGAGAGGGAGATACTGAAGCTTTCTTT. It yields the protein CATSREGDTEAFF.